The present TCR beta chain was sequenced within a study of naive and memory T cell subsets (dated 2017 in TCRdb). As for the study more broadly: An open-source, UMI-based TCR alpha and beta sequencing pipeline was applied to sorted naive and memory peripheral blood T cell subsets. RNA was DNase-treated and reverse transcribed with TCR constant-region primers, mostly using SuperScript III. The functional CMV T cell responses agreed completely with IgG serology results. Findings and caveats that apply to the study as a whole: Once error correction was done, more than 85% of naive TCR sequences showed up just once, which made the naive abundance distributions much steeper than those of the memory subsets. RNA-based TCR counts may be affected by expression changes linked to T cell activation and differentiation. Each clonotype was defined as a single alpha or beta chain sequence rather than as a paired alpha/beta receptor. In both CD4 and CD8 cells, going from naive through CM, EM and EMRA, the Gini index went up while Shannon and inverse Simpson diversity went down. The repertoire findings for the naive and memory subsets could not be validated against a ground truth because none was available. Naive repertoires, especially CD8, contained a few larger clonotypes, possibly memory cells re-expressing CD45RA. The abundance of TCRs followed a power law with an exponent that differed between naive and memory subsets yet stayed consistent across the three individuals.

Worth noting for this clonotype: The clone's antigen remains unknown. The sample holds no much larger clone one base away, and base qualities are not on file.

Looking up the germline V gene yields CDR1 LGHNA and CDR2 YNFKEQ. From the cysteine through the phenylalanine, the CDR3 covers 15 amino acids. Only the CDR3 region is kept as DNA, spanning 45 bases read in frame from base 1. V is pared back by 3 bases and J by 2 bases, with 13 bases lying between the germline termini. TCR alpha and beta chain libraries were amplified separately from the second PCR step onward. CMV status of each donor was established by measuring IFNgamma production from CD4+ T cells after fresh PBMCs were stimulated overnight with CMV viral lysate. CD4 T cells were positively selected with Miltenyi beads, followed by positive selection of CD8 T cells from the CD4-negative fraction. Cells were stained for CD3, CD4, CD8, CD45RA, CD27 and a live/dead dye and were sorted on a BD Aria II into four subsets based on CD45RA and CD27. A few healthy volunteers provided blood, and each donor's sample was split into CD4 and CD8 T cells and then further divided into four differentiation subsets. About 110 ml of peripheral blood was taken from each donor, and PBMC were separated by density-gradient centrifugation on Ficoll-Paque PLUS. Sorted cells were lysed in RLT buffer, and RNA was extracted with a Qiagen RNeasy kit and stored at -80°C.

The library came from UMI-ligation and nested PCR. The beta constant-region primer was an equimolar mix of two oligonucleotides covering both TRBC1 and TRBC2. The ligated cDNA went through four rounds of PCR with nested alpha and beta constant-region primers together with the SP2 primer. T4 RNA ligase 1 ligated a single-stranded oligonucleotide carrying the SP2 primer and a 12-nucleotide UMI to the cDNA 3' end. Incubation of the ligation reaction was carried out at 16 degrees C for about 19-25 hours. PCR2 was usually performed as a SYBR Green qPCR and halted at a preset threshold so that over-amplification would not occur. Every purification after the first one was done using Agencourt AMPure XP magnetic beads. Libraries were quantified by Qubit and checked on a TapeStation, where a main peak was expected near 650 bp. The pooled libraries were sequenced on an Illumina MiSeq using v2 2x251 paired-end kits, which usually yielded roughly 0.9-2.3 million reads per sample. Each sample library was pooled at about 4 nM, and roughly 5-7.5% PhiX was included to improve cluster recognition. Per the source publication's procedure: Using tag matching that tolerated one base-pair mismatch, Decombinator assigned V and J genes to FASTQ reads that had been processed by Demultiplexor. By using UMIs, Collapsinator corrected both sequencing errors and the frequency errors caused by PCR heterogeneity. CDR3Translator translated TCRs and extracted CDR3s from the conserved cysteine to the FGXG phenylalanine, flagging non-productive sequences. Gini, Shannon entropy and inverse Simpson indices were calculated on repertoires that had been subsampled to equal numbers of UMI-defined TCRs. Within the linear range, a power law was fitted to clonotype abundance distributions using maximum likelihood. When run on a single naive CD8 sample, MIGEC and the pipeline yielded similar UMI counts, similar unique TCR numbers and similar clonal distributions. One analysis removed from the naive repertoire any naive TCRs that were also present in any memory subset from the same donor. Repertoires were searched for 7,322 CMV-associated CDR3 sequences compiled from VDJdb and a published dataset. Using fastp at Q25 and MiXCR, TCRdb reprocessed the public reads and kept productive beta chains. Rows are unified per CDR3 protein, each entry keeping the most common DNA and genes. In this record, the V and J calls reflect TCRdb's handling and not the investigators' own analysis. The sample table lists around 100,000 distinct CDR3 sequences, around 13% of them with a count of one. Approximately 2.8% of the sample is held by the ten biggest clonotypes.

Material: naive CD8+ T cells from blood. The meaning of the sample's cell subset or site label: naive T cells, CD45RA high CD27+. Rearrangement joined TRBV4-2 to TRBJ1-2; TRBD1 is a weak D gene call, 5 bases matching. The receptor was derived from a human donor in good health. This receptor carries the CDR3 CASSHPQGENYGYTF. The DNA sequence is TGTGCCAGCAGCCACCCACAAGGGGAGAACTATGGCTACACCTTC.